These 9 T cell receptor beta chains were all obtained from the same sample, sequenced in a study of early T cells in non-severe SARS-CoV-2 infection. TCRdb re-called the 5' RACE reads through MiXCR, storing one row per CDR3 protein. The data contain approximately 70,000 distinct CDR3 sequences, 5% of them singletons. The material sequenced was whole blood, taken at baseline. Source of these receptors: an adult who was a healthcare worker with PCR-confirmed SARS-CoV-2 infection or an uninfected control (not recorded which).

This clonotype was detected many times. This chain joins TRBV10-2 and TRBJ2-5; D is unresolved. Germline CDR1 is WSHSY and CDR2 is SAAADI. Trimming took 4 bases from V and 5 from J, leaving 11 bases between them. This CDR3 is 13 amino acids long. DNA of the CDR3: TGCGCCAGCAGTGTCGGCCGGCGGGAGACCCAGTACTTC. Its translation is CASSVGRRETQYF.

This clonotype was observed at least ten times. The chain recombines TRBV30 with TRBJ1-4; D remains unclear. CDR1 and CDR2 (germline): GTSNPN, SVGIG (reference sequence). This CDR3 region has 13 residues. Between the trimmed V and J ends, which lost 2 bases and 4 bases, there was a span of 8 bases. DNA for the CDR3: TGTGCCTGGAGTATCCAGCTTAATGAAAAACTGTTTTTT. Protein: CAWSIQLNEKLFF.

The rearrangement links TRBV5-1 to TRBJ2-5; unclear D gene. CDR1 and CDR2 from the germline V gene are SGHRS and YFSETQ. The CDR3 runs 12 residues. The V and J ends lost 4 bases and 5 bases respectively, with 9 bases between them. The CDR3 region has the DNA TGCGCCAGCAGCCCCCCCTCGGAGACCCAGTACTTC. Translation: CASSPPSETQYF.

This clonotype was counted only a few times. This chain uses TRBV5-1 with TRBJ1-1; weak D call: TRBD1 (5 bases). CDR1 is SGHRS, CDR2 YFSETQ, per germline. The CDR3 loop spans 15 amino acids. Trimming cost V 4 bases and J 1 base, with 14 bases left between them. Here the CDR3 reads CASSRNIDRNTEAFF. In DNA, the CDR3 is TGCGCCAGCAGCCGTAACATCGACAGGAACACTGAAGCTTTCTTT.

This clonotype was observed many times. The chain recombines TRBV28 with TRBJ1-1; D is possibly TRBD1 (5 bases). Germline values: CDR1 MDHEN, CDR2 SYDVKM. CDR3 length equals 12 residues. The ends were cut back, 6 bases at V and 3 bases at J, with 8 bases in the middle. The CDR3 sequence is CASRQDHTEAFF. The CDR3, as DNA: TGTGCCAGCAGACAGGATCACACTGAAGCTTTCTTT.

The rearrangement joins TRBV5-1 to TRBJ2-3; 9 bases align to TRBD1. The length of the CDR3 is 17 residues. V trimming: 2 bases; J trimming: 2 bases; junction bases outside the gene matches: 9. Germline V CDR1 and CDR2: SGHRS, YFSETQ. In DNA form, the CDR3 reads TGCGCCAGCAGCTTCTCATCCGGGACAGGGCACACAGATACGCAGTATTTT. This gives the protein CASSFSSGTGHTDTQYF.

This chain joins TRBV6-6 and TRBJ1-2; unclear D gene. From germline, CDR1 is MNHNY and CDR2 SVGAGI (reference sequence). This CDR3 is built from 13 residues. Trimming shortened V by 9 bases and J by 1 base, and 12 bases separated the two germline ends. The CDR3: CASYPGINYGYTF. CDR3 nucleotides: TGTGCCAGTTACCCGGGTATTAACTATGGCTACACCTTC.

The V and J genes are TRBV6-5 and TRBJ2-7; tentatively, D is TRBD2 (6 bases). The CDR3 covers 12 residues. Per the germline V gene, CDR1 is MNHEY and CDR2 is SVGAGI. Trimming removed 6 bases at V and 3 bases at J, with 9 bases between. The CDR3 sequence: CASRTGGYEQYF. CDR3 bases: TGTGCCAGCAGAACCGGGGGCTACGAGCAGTACTTC.

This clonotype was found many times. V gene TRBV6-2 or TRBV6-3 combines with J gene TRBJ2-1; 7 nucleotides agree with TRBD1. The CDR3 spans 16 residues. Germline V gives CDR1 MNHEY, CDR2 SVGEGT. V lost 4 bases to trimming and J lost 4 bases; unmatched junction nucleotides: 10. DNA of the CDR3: TGTGCCAGCAGTTCCGGCAGGGGGATAGGGTACAATGAGCAGTTCTTC. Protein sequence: CASSSGRGIGYNEQFF.